This TCR beta chain derives from a study of T cell repertoires in cytomegalovirus infection. TCRdb re-called the reads through MiXCR, storing one row per CDR3 protein. The table records 230,000 or so distinct CDR3 sequences, 38% of them present only once. Study-level results: HLA-C-restricted CMV clonotypes gave the most frequent clonotype in two of eight donors.

The CDR3 spans 16 residues. V was pared by 2 bases and J by 8 bases, with 10 bases of the junction left unmatched. Germline V gene sequence: CDR1 MRHNA, CDR2 SNTAGT. A word on this clonotype: No antigen is known for it.

The V call is TRBV6-4, the J call TRBJ1-2; 11 bases align to TRBD1. The clonotype comes from a human donor in good health (CMV status not recorded). Some clones in this sample may be carry-over from other donors' samples. Sequencing used CD8+ T cells from cultured PBMCs, obtained from culture after CMV antigen stimulation. CDR3: CASSDARTGGRGGYTF. The CDR3 DNA is TGTGCCAGCAGTGACGCTCGGACAGGGGGCCGAGGAGGCTACACCTTC.